These T cell receptor beta chains were read from a single sample in a study of T-cell reconstitution after alpha-beta-depleted transplantation in children. TCRdb re-analysed the PCR reads in MiXCR, keeping a single row per CDR3 protein. The data hold about 230,000 distinct CDR3 sequences, with roughly a tenth observed a single time. The sequencing here drew on PBMCs, taken before TCRalphabeta/CD19-depleted stem cell transplant. The receptors shown here come from a child under two years old with acute myeloid leukemia, due to receive a stem cell transplant. Each CDR3 is given with its conserved first and last residue. The D gene is left open where the match is weak. The size entry is marked missing in some rows and otherwise reads once, few, many or a size class.

TRBV5-1	-	TRBJ1-1	-	CASTQDGNTEAFF	TGCGCCAGCACCCAGGACGGAAACACTGAAGCTTTCTTT
TRBV12-3/TRBV12-4	TRBD1	TRBJ1-1	many	CASSLYRGRVFDTEAFF	TGTGCCAGCAGTTTATACAGGGGAAGGGTTTTTGACACTGAAGCTTTCTTT
TRBV29-1	-	TRBJ2-7	many	CSVDGGFSYEQYF	TGCAGCGTTGACGGCGGATTCTCCTACGAGCAGTACTTC
TRBV12-3/TRBV12-4	TRBD2	TRBJ2-7	many	CASSLAGGTSYEQYF	TGTGCCAGCAGTTTGGCGGGAGGGACCTCCTACGAGCAGTACTTC
TRBV30	-	TRBJ2-2	-	CAWSVQGGELFF	TGTGCCTGGAGTGTACAGGGCGGGGAGCTGTTTTTT
TRBV7-2	-	TRBJ2-2	many	CASSLVSNTGELFF	TGTGCCAGCAGCTTAGTCTCGAACACCGGGGAGCTGTTTTTT
TRBV11-2	TRBD2	TRBJ2-1	-	CASEREYPYNEQFF	TGTGCCAGTGAGCGGGAGTATCCCTACAATGAGCAGTTCTTC
TRBV3-1	-	TRBJ2-4	many	CASSQRPTKNIQYF	TGTGCCAGCAGCCAAAGACCTACCAAAAACATTCAGTACTTC
TRBV18	-	TRBJ2-7	many	CASSPSDSAYEQYF	TGTGCCAGCTCACCGTCGGACAGCGCCTACGAGCAGTACTTC
TRBV20-1	-	TRBJ2-1	many	CSARESPALGEQFF	TGCAGTGCTAGAGAATCTCCAGCTTTAGGTGAGCAGTTCTTC
TRBV20-1	TRBD2	TRBJ2-2	many	CSARVPLAGGELFF	TGCAGTGCTAGAGTTCCCTTAGCGGGAGGGGAGCTGTTTTTT
TRBV30	TRBD2	TRBJ2-3	many	CAWSVREADTQYF	TGTGCCTGGAGTGTGCGGGAGGCAGATACGCAGTATTTT
TRBV20-1	-	TRBJ1-5	many	CSARGRVDQPQHF	TGCAGTGCTAGGGGCAGGGTGGACCAGCCCCAGCATTTT
TRBV14	-	TRBJ1-2	many	CASSPRTSDGYTF	TGTGCCAGCAGCCCCCGGACGAGTGATGGCTACACCTTC
TRBV7-2	TRBD2	TRBJ2-1	many	CASSQSGRRDEQFF	TGTGCCAGCAGCCAAAGCGGGAGGAGGGATGAGCAGTTCTTC